This T cell receptor (beta chain) was obtained from a study of shared clonotypes between healthy human individuals. Some clones are missing from TCRdb's copy, which holds only in-frame ones; the method was immunoSEQ multiplex PCR. The table shows some 2,000,000 clones, with 85% to 95% occurring only once. Naive CD8 populations comprised CD45RO-negative cells positively selected for CCR7, excluding terminally differentiated effector memory CD45RA+ cells. CDR1 MNHEY and CDR2 SVGAGI come from the germline V gene. CDR3 length: 15 residues. The V end was cut by 8 bases, the J end by 1 base, with 17 bases between.

The V gene is TRBV6-5, the J gene TRBJ1-1, with a tentative D call TRBD1 (5 bases). The clonotype was recovered from a man between 18 and 35 years old in good health. Source material: naive CD8+ T cells sorted from blood. The CDR3 here is CASSILGHQNTEAFF. DNA for the CDR3: TGTGCCAGCTCGATCCTGGGGCACCAGAACACTGAAGCTTTCTTT.